These T cell receptor beta chains were read from a single sample in a study of cytomegalovirus exposure and HLA in healthy donors. Sequenced by immunoSEQ multiplex PCR; TCRdb stores in-frame clones only, minus some. This table holds some 160,000 clones, roughly 70% found once. Sequencing input: PBMCs. The receptors originated from a woman in her thirties or forties in good health and CMV-seronegative. Each CDR3 is given with its conserved first and last residue. The order of the fields is V gene, D gene, CDR3 length, J gene, clone size, CDR3 protein, CDR3 DNA. A D gene is named only where the DNA matches it firmly. Size values are once, few and many counts, or a class for expanded clones, and some rows have none.

V: TRBV5-1
D: NA
length: 19
J: TRBJ1-2
size: NA
CDR3: CASSNTKRGGIPFNYGYTF
DNA: TGCGCCAGCAGTAACACAAAACGGGGGGGCATTCCTTTTAACTATGGCTACACCTTC

V: TRBV6-4
D: NA
length: 14
J: TRBJ1-6
size: NA
CDR3: CASSLDRTNSPLHF
DNA: TGTGCCAGCAGCCTGGACAGAACAAATTCACCCCTCCACTTT

V: TRBV7-9
D: TRBD1
length: 14
J: TRBJ2-7
size: NA
CDR3: CSSSLTGDGYEQYF
DNA: TGTTCCAGCAGCCTGACAGGGGATGGGTACGAGCAGTACTTC

V: TRBV5-1
D: NA
length: 16
J: TRBJ1-3
size: NA
CDR3: CASSLAYRELGNTIYF
DNA: TGCGCCAGCAGCTTGGCCTACCGGGAACTCGGAAACACCATATATTTT

V: TRBV5-1
D: TRBD2
length: 17
J: TRBJ2-1
size: NA
CDR3: CASSLPSGDLSYNEQFF
DNA: TGCGCCAGCAGCTTGCCTAGCGGGGACCTCTCCTACAATGAGCAGTTCTTC

V: TRBV2
D: NA
length: 16
J: TRBJ2-3
size: NA
CDR3: CASSALGGGRTDTQYF
DNA: TGTGCCAGCAGTGCATTAGGAGGGGGCCGCACAGATACGCAGTATTTT

V: TRBV7-9
D: TRBD1
length: 14
J: TRBJ2-7
size: NA
CDR3: CASSHRDRPYEQYF
DNA: TGTGCCAGCAGCCACCGGGACAGACCCTACGAGCAGTACTTC

V: TRBV2
D: NA
length: 14
J: TRBJ2-1
size: NA
CDR3: CASSEQGGGDEQFF
DNA: TGTGCCAGCAGTGAGCAAGGAGGGGGGGATGAGCAGTTCTTC

V: TRBV19
D: NA
length: 16
J: TRBJ1-5
size: few
CDR3: CASSISGARSNQPQHF
DNA: TGTGCCAGTAGTATATCAGGGGCCCGGAGCAATCAGCCCCAGCATTTT

V: TRBV6-5
D: TRBD1
length: 15
J: TRBJ2-5
size: NA
CDR3: CARTGERVCQETQYF
DNA: TGTGCCCGAACAGGGGAACGTGTTTGCCAAGAGACCCAGTACTTC

V: TRBV11-2
D: NA
length: 17
J: TRBJ1-4
size: NA
CDR3: CASSPRGRGAPNEKLFF
DNA: TGTGCCAGCAGCCCTCGCGGCAGGGGTGCCCCTAATGAAAAACTGTTTTTT

V: TRBV11-2
D: NA
length: 13
J: TRBJ2-7
size: NA
CDR3: CASSLGLQNEQYF
DNA: TGTGCCAGCAGCTTAGGGCTTCAAAACGAGCAGTACTTC

V: TRBV6-5
D: TRBD1
length: 14
J: TRBJ1-1
size: NA
CDR3: CASSGTGSATEAFF
DNA: TGTGCCAGCAGTGGGACAGGGTCGGCCACTGAAGCTTTCTTT

V: TRBV19
D: TRBD1
length: 15
J: TRBJ1-2
size: NA
CDR3: CASSLNRDSVYGYTF
DNA: TGTGCCAGTAGTTTAAACCGGGACAGTGTCTATGGCTACACCTTC

V: TRBV18
D: TRBD2
length: 16
J: TRBJ2-7
size: NA
CDR3: CASSPILAGGFYEQYF
DNA: TGTGCCAGCTCACCTATACTAGCGGGAGGGTTCTACGAGCAGTACTTC

V: TRBV9
D: NA
length: 15
J: TRBJ2-2
size: NA
CDR3: CASSEQGRSTGELFF
DNA: TGTGCCAGCAGTGAACAGGGACGTTCCACCGGGGAGCTGTTTTTT

V: TRBV18
D: TRBD2
length: 15
J: TRBJ2-7
size: NA
CDR3: CASSPGRTRIYEQYF
DNA: TGTGCCAGCTCACCAGGGAGGACTAGGATCTACGAGCAGTACTTC

V: TRBV28
D: TRBD1
length: 15
J: TRBJ1-5
size: NA
CDR3: CASSSQTGANQPQHF
DNA: TGTGCCAGCAGTTCTCAGACAGGGGCTAATCAGCCCCAGCATTTT

V: TRBV27
D: NA
length: 11
J: TRBJ2-1
size: NA
CDR3: CASRYGDEQFF
DNA: TGTGCCAGCAGATACGGGGATGAGCAGTTCTTC

V: TRBV6-5
D: TRBD1
length: 16
J: TRBJ1-2
size: NA
CDR3: CASSFTYEQGISRYTF
DNA: TGTGCCAGCAGTTTTACCTATGAACAGGGGATCAGTCGCTACACCTTC

V: TRBV5-1
D: TRBD2
length: 18
J: TRBJ2-1
size: NA
CDR3: CASSLGLAGTSGYNEQFF
DNA: TGCGCCAGCAGCTTAGGACTAGCGGGGACCTCAGGGTACAATGAGCAGTTCTTC

V: TRBV29-1
D: NA
length: 12
J: TRBJ1-3
size: NA
CDR3: CSVEQGGNTIYF
DNA: TGCAGCGTTGAACAGGGGGGAAACACCATATATTTT

V: TRBV19
D: TRBD1
length: 15
J: TRBJ2-7
size: NA
CDR3: CASSPAGGSSYEQYF
DNA: TGTGCCAGTAGTCCCGCAGGGGGTTCCTCCTACGAGCAGTACTTC

V: TRBV5-1
D: TRBD1
length: 17
J: TRBJ2-7
size: NA
CDR3: CASQTGQGASLGGEQYF
DNA: TGCGCCAGTCAAACGGGACAGGGGGCTTCCCTAGGGGGGGAGCAGTACTTC

V: TRBV27
D: TRBD1
length: 12
J: TRBJ1-1
size: NA
CDR3: CAAGQLNTEAFF
DNA: TGTGCCGCGGGACAGCTGAACACTGAAGCTTTCTTT

V: TRBV7-9
D: NA
length: 16
J: TRBJ2-2
size: NA
CDR3: CSSSGLAGGTTGELFF
DNA: TGTTCCAGCTCGGGACTGGCAGGGGGAACCACCGGGGAGCTGTTTTTT

V: TRBV30
D: TRBD2
length: 19
J: TRBJ2-1
size: NA
CDR3: CAWSPTSGLNLASYNEQFF
DNA: TGTGCCTGGAGTCCGACTAGCGGCCTCAATTTAGCCTCCTACAATGAGCAGTTCTTC

V: TRBV6-4
D: NA
length: 13
J: TRBJ1-1
size: NA
CDR3: CASSDSLGTVAFF
DNA: TGTGCCAGCAGTGACTCCTTGGGGACTGTGGCTTTCTTT

V: TRBV4-1
D: TRBD2
length: 17
J: TRBJ2-5
size: NA
CDR3: CASSQVSGGDTRETQYF
DNA: TGCGCCAGCAGCCAAGTTAGCGGGGGAGACACCCGGGAGACCCAGTACTTC

V: TRBV30
D: NA
length: 13
J: TRBJ2-1
size: NA
CDR3: CAWSSTSTNEQFF
DNA: TGTGCCTGGAGTTCGACTAGTACCAATGAGCAGTTCTTC

V: TRBV7-6
D: NA
length: 15
J: TRBJ2-5
size: NA
CDR3: CASSLARGSQETQYF
DNA: TGTGCCAGCAGCTTAGCGCGGGGATCCCAAGAGACCCAGTACTTC

V: TRBV5-8
D: NA
length: 13
J: TRBJ2-5
size: NA
CDR3: CASSQRQKEAQYF
DNA: TGTGCCAGCAGCCAGAGACAGAAAGAGGCCCAGTACTTC

V: TRBV18
D: TRBD1
length: 15
J: TRBJ1-2
size: few
CDR3: CASSLGTGTGERYTF
DNA: TGTGCCAGCTCACTAGGAACCGGGACAGGGGAACGCTACACCTTC

V: TRBV4-1
D: NA
length: 17
J: TRBJ2-1
size: NA
CDR3: CASSQDSARSSYNEQFF
DNA: TGCGCCAGCAGCCAAGATAGTGCCCGGAGCTCCTACAATGAGCAGTTCTTC

V: TRBV5-1
D: TRBD1
length: 15
J: TRBJ1-6
size: NA
CDR3: CASSLQTGDNSPLHF
DNA: TGCGCCAGCAGCTTGCAGACAGGGGATAATTCACCCCTCCACTTT

V: TRBV27
D: NA
length: 14
J: TRBJ1-1
size: NA
CDR3: CASSLTRATTEAFF
DNA: TGTGCCAGCAGTTTAACCAGGGCGACCACTGAAGCTTTCTTT

V: TRBV19
D: NA
length: 13
J: TRBJ1-1
size: NA
CDR3: CASNPGVNTEAFF
DNA: TGTGCCAGTAACCCAGGGGTGAACACTGAAGCTTTCTTT

V: TRBV19
D: NA
length: 16
J: TRBJ2-1
size: NA
CDR3: CASSILGGTLGNEQFF
DNA: TGTGCCAGTAGTATTTTGGGGGGGACATTAGGCAATGAGCAGTTCTTC

V: TRBV7-9
D: NA
length: 17
J: TRBJ2-1
size: NA
CDR3: CASSQMTSQVAYNEQFF
DNA: TGTGCCAGCAGCCAGATGACATCCCAGGTCGCATACAATGAGCAGTTCTTC

V: TRBV5-1
D: NA
length: 15
J: TRBJ2-7
size: few
CDR3: CASSLLKGSRYEQYF
DNA: TGCGCCAGCAGCTTGTTGAAGGGGTCTCGCTACGAGCAGTACTTC

V: TRBV6-5
D: NA
length: 13
J: TRBJ2-7
size: NA
CDR3: CASSLAAYYEQYF
DNA: TGTGCCAGCAGTTTAGCGGCCTACTACGAGCAGTACTTC

V: TRBV10-3
D: NA
length: 17
J: TRBJ1-2
size: NA
CDR3: CAISEFVAGTPNYGYTF
DNA: TGTGCCATCAGTGAGTTCGTCGCGGGAACCCCTAACTATGGCTACACCTTC

V: TRBV10-3
D: NA
length: 11
J: TRBJ2-7
size: NA
CDR3: CAISEPGEQYF
DNA: TGTGCCATCAGTGAACCGGGCGAGCAGTACTTC

V: TRBV9
D: TRBD1
length: 14
J: TRBJ1-1
size: NA
CDR3: CASRTPGTASEAFF
DNA: TGTGCCAGCAGAACCCCCGGGACAGCCTCTGAAGCTTTCTTT

V: TRBV7-9
D: TRBD1
length: 12
J: TRBJ1-1
size: NA
CDR3: CSSSFGQGEAFF
DNA: TGTTCCAGCAGCTTTGGACAGGGGGAAGCTTTCTTT

V: TRBV29-1
D: TRBD2
length: 18
J: TRBJ2-1
size: NA
CDR3: CSVDRYREASSSYNEQFF
DNA: TGCAGCGTTGACCGCTACCGGGAGGCGTCGAGCTCCTACAATGAGCAGTTCTTC

V: TRBV5-4
D: NA
length: 15
J: TRBJ2-1
size: NA
CDR3: CASSSSPTGYNEQFF
DNA: TGTGCCAGCAGCTCGAGCCCTACAGGCTACAATGAGCAGTTCTTC

V: TRBV6-5
D: TRBD1
length: 15
J: TRBJ2-2
size: NA
CDR3: CASSSRTGLAGELFF
DNA: TGTGCCAGCAGTTCGCGGACAGGGTTGGCCGGGGAGCTGTTTTTT

V: TRBV5-1
D: NA
length: 15
J: TRBJ1-1
size: NA
CDR3: CASSFVGGGTTEAFF
DNA: TGCGCCAGCAGCTTCGTAGGGGGGGGGACCACTGAAGCTTTCTTT

V: TRBV19
D: NA
length: 15
J: TRBJ1-5
size: few
CDR3: CASSIMDSGNQPQHF
DNA: TGTGCCAGTAGTATAATGGACAGTGGCAATCAGCCCCAGCATTTT

V: TRBV5-1
D: TRBD1
length: 15
J: TRBJ2-7
size: NA
CDR3: CASSPWTGGSYEQYF
DNA: TGCGCCAGCAGCCCATGGACAGGTGGGTCCTACGAGCAGTACTTC

V: TRBV7-6
D: NA
length: 13
J: TRBJ2-5
size: NA
CDR3: CASRSRSQETQYF
DNA: TGTGCCAGCAGAAGCCGGTCCCAAGAGACCCAGTACTTC

V: TRBV6-5
D: TRBD1
length: 13
J: TRBJ1-4
size: once
CDR3: CASSRGRREKLFF
DNA: TGTGCCAGCAGCAGGGGGCGCCGTGAAAAACTGTTTTTT

V: TRBV30
D: TRBD1
length: 15
J: TRBJ1-4
size: NA
CDR3: CAWSVANRGNEKLFF
DNA: TGTGCCTGGAGTGTGGCCAACAGGGGTAATGAAAAACTGTTTTTT

V: TRBV5-1
D: NA
length: 15
J: TRBJ2-1
size: once
CDR3: CASSLVSNSYNEQFF
DNA: TGCGCCAGCAGCTTGGTTTCCAACTCCTACAATGAGCAGTTCTTC

V: TRBV11-2
D: NA
length: 15
J: TRBJ2-3
size: NA
CDR3: CASSLGAGSTDTQYF
DNA: TGTGCCAGCAGCTTAGGGGCAGGTAGCACAGATACGCAGTATTTT

V: TRBV30
D: TRBD1
length: 15
J: TRBJ2-1
size: NA
CDR3: CAWRAVGQGGNEQFF
DNA: TGTGCCTGGAGAGCCGTGGGACAGGGAGGTAATGAGCAGTTCTTC

V: TRBV2
D: TRBD1
length: 17
J: TRBJ1-5
size: NA
CDR3: CASSEGDRGYSNQPQHF
DNA: TGTGCCAGCAGTGAAGGGGACAGGGGCTATAGCAATCAGCCCCAGCATTTT

V: TRBV6-1
D: TRBD1
length: 14
J: TRBJ1-5
size: NA
CDR3: CASIDRGAGQPQHF
DNA: TGTGCCAGCATTGACAGGGGTGCGGGTCAGCCCCAGCATTTT

V: TRBV19
D: NA
length: 15
J: TRBJ2-1
size: NA
CDR3: CASSRDFQLQYEQFF
DNA: TGTGCCAGTAGTCGGGACTTCCAGCTACAATATGAGCAGTTCTTC